This TCR beta chain was sequenced in a study of human T cells and chemical hapten exposure. Time point here: patch test 3, about 24 weeks after DPC sensitization. Treatment described: therapeutic diphenylcyclopropenone sensitization with weekly scalp DPC. TCRdb re-called the RACE reads with MiXCR, one entry per CDR3 protein. The data show over 70,000 distinct CDR3 sequences, roughly a tenth seen once. From germline, CDR1 is SGHRS and CDR2 YFSETQ. The ends were cut back, 3 bases at V and 9 bases at J, with 13 bases in the middle. The CDR3 consists of 13 residues. This rearrangement joins TRBV5-1 to TRBJ2-1, with D unresolved. Sequenced here: whole blood, sampled in connection with sensitization to the hapten diphenylcyclopropenone (DPC). The sequence came from a woman aged 30 to 39 with alopecia areata. Some clones in this sample may be carry-over from other donors' samples. The CDR3 loop reads CASSYMSLGEQFF. CDR3 in DNA: TGCGCCAGCAGCTATATGAGCTTGGGTGAGCAGTTCTTC.